Below, 11 T cell receptor beta chains from the same sample are listed, as sequenced in a study of blood T cell repertoires in COVID-19. Method: immunoSEQ multiplex PCR; TCRdb's copy keeps in-frame clones and lacks some. Among some 170,000 clones listed, 70% to 90% were seen once. Sequencing input: PBMCs or T cells enriched from blood (not recorded which). The receptors were sampled from a man aged 35 to 55 who had recovered from COVID-19.

The V gene is TRBV10-2, the J gene TRBJ2-3; the D gene is possibly TRBD1 (7 bases). The CDR3 is 17 amino acids. Trimming left V 0 bases short and J 4 bases short, with 17 bases between. Germline-derived CDR1 and CDR2 are WSHSY and SAAADI. The CDR3 nucleotides are TGCGCCAGCAGTGAGTCGAGAGCAGGGGGGACCTCAGATACGCAGTATTTT. Protein sequence: CASSESRAGGTSDTQYF.

This rearrangement joins TRBV6-2 or TRBV6-3 to TRBJ2-1, with 12 bases identical to TRBD2. CDR1 and CDR2 (germline): MNHEY, SVGEGT. Trimming cost V 4 bases and J 7 bases; bases outside gene matches: 11. The CDR3 contains 17 residues. The CDR3 reads CASSFPLAGGGTNEQFF. In nucleotides, the CDR3 is TGTGCCAGCAGTTTCCCACTAGCGGGGGGAGGAACTAATGAGCAGTTCTTC.

CDR3 DNA: TGTGCCATCAGTGACAGGGCTGACGAAAAACTGTTTTTT. It codes for CAISDRADEKLFF. V is TRBV10-3 and J is TRBJ1-4, with TRBD1 as a possible D gene (5 bases). Between the trimmed V and J ends, which lost 3 bases and 8 bases, there was a span of 10 bases. The CDR3 has 13 amino acids. The germline V gene encodes CDR1 ENHRY and CDR2 SYGVKD.

The genes are TRBV7-9 and TRBJ1-4, with a possible D match to TRBD1 (5 bases). Germline CDR1 is SEHNR and CDR2 is FQNEAQ (reference sequence). CDR3 length: 15 amino acids. The germline V and J ends were trimmed by 5 bases and 6 bases, with 16 bases remaining between them. The CDR3 here is CASSLERGPYEKLFF. Here the CDR3 DNA reads TGTGCCAGCAGCCTAGAGCGGGGACCCTATGAAAAACTGTTTTTT.

The CDR3: CASSNSNSPLHF. The CDR3 coding sequence is TGCGCCAGCAGCAACAGTAATTCACCCCTCCACTTT. This sequence joins TRBV5-1 and TRBJ1-6, with no clear D. CDR1 is SGHRS and CDR2 is YFSETQ in the germline V gene. CDR3 length: 12 amino acids. The V and J ends lost 4 bases and 6 bases respectively, with 5 bases between them.

The chain is built from TRBV1 and TRBJ1-1. TRBV1 has pseudogene status. The CDR3 loop spans 19 amino acids. DNA for the CDR3: TGCACCAGCAGCCAAGATCCGGAGAAAGGAAAAACCATGAACACTGAAGCTTTCTTT. Translating gives CTSSQDPEKGKTMNTEAFF.

There are many counts of this clone. J is TRBJ1-3 and V is TRBV4-1, with D unclear. The V gene's germline CDR1 is MGHRA and CDR2 YSYEKL. The CDR3 loop spans 18 amino acids. V was clipped by 1 base and J by 0 bases, with 16 bases between them. The CDR3, as DNA: TGCGCCAGCAGCCAAGGGGAGCCGCGGGAAGCCTCTGGAAACACCATATATTTT. It specifies CASSQGEPREASGNTIYF.

The chain is built from TRBV11-3 and TRBJ2-3, with 13 positions matching TRBD2. The CDR3 is 15 amino acids. V lost 4 bases to trimming and J lost 6 bases; unmatched junction nucleotides: 4. Germline V gene lookup returns CDR1 SGHNT and CDR2 YENEEA. The CDR3 reads CASSYGLAGADTQYF. The CDR3 DNA reads as TGTGCCAGCAGCTACGGACTAGCGGGGGCGGATACGCAGTATTTT.

The V call is TRBV5-1, the J call TRBJ1-1, with D unresolved. CDR3 length: 14 residues. Trimming stripped 0 bases from V and 5 bases from J, with 11 bases between. Germline V gives CDR1 SGHRS, CDR2 YFSETQ. In DNA form, the CDR3 reads TGCGCCAGCAGCTTGGGTAAGGGAGGAACTGAAGCTTTCTTT. This sequence encodes CASSLGKGGTEAFF.

This clone appeared a single time. This chain connects TRBV11-2 to TRBJ2-5, with 10 bases fitting TRBD2. Germline V CDR1 and CDR2: SGHAT, FQNNGV. Trimming cost V 2 bases and J 2 bases; bases outside gene matches: 8. CDR3 size: 17 residues. The CDR3 region has the DNA TGTGCCAGCAGCTTAATACGCCTAGCGGGGGAGCAAGAGACCCAGTACTTC. Translating it yields CASSLIRLAGEQETQYF.

The chain joins TRBV30 to TRBJ1-4; D is ambiguous. V gave up 2 bases and J gave up 6 bases, with 16 bases separating them. The CDR3 spans 15 residues. Germline values: CDR1 GTSNPN, CDR2 SVGIG (reference sequence). The CDR3 coding sequence is TGTGCCTGGAGTTCTACCGGAAGAGGTTATGAAAAACTGTTTTTT. Its protein product is CAWSSTGRGYEKLFF.